This T cell receptor (beta chain) stems from a study of technical replicates of blood from a few donors. Between the trimmed V and J ends, which lost 5 bases and 9 bases, there was a span of 11 bases. This CDR3 comprises 12 residues. Germline V gene sequence: CDR1 SEHNR, CDR2 FQNEAQ (reference sequence). Some clones are missing from TCRdb's copy, which holds only in-frame ones; the method was immunoSEQ multiplex PCR. The sample contains 15,000 to 20,000 clones, around 87% of which appear only once. This rearrangement joins TRBV7-9 to TRBJ2-1; possible D gene TRBD2, 5 bases. This clonotype originated in a human donor in good health. The sample consisted of PBMCs. The DNA of the CDR3 is TGTGCCAGCAGCCTCTCAGGAGGTGAGCAGTTCTTC. Translation: CASSLSGGEQFF.